This T cell receptor beta chain was sequenced for a study of blood T cell repertoires in COVID-19. In the source study's methods: The assay estimated nucleated cells by amplifying reference gene primers. Some clones are missing from TCRdb's copy, which holds only in-frame ones; the method was immunoSEQ multiplex PCR. D and trimming come from the DNA, and the V and J calls and clone size come from that table. This table holds roughly 280,000 clones, about 88% found once. Seattle-derived patients entered the study during active infection and were followed longitudinally. The source material was peripheral blood. This sequence originates from a woman aged 60-75 years with COVID-19, enrolled during active disease.

The CDR3 region is CASSEASRVIYNEQFF. CDR3 sequence (DNA): TGTGCCAGCAGTGAAGCCTCACGGGTAATCTACAATGAGCAGTTCTTC. The V and J genes are TRBV6-1 and TRBJ2-1; D gene unclear. Trimming left V 0 bases short and J 3 bases short, with 12 bases between. Germline V CDR1 and CDR2: MNHNS, SASEGT. The CDR3 loop spans 16 amino acids.